The 28 T cell receptor beta chains below all came from one sample that was sequenced in a study of regulatory T cells in long-lasting Graves disease. Relying on iRepertoire HTBI primers and Arm-PCR of CDR3 regions, the team built TCR beta libraries. TCRdb analysed the multiplex PCR reads with MiXCR anew, one entry per CDR3 protein. The data show 300,000 to 350,000 distinct CDR3 sequences, around 19% seen once. Noted time point: persistent/refractory GD, antithyroid drugs over 5 years with positive TRAb. PBMCs were the source of the RNA used for TCR sequencing. The sample in question was peripheral blood mononuclear cells (PBMCs), obtained when the disease was refractory, from a patient treated with antithyroid drugs. The receptors derive from a female donor with Graves disease.

This clonotype appeared many times. The chain recombines TRBV9 with TRBJ2-7; 8 bases are shared with TRBD1. Trimming removed 0 bases from V and 0 bases from J; junction bases left unmatched: 14. Germline V gives CDR1 SGDLS, CDR2 YYNGEE. The CDR3 spans 19 residues. The CDR3 loop reads CASSVGGTGITPSSYEQYF. The CDR3 DNA sequence: TGTGCCAGCAGCGTAGGAGGGACAGGCATAACTCCGAGCTCCTACGAGCAGTACTTC.

The chain employs TRBV5-5 and TRBJ1-2, with D possibly matching TRBD1 (5 bases). The V gene's germline CDR1 is SGHKS and CDR2 YYEKEE (reference sequence). The germline V and J ends were trimmed by 5 bases and 3 bases, with 17 bases remaining between them. CDR3 length: 15 amino acids. In DNA, the CDR3 is TGTGCCAGCAGTTCCGGGACCTCCGTAGACTATGGCTACACCTTC. Translation: CASSSGTSVDYGYTF.

The chain links TRBV25-1 to TRBJ1-5; 7 bases fit TRBD1. From germline, CDR1 is MGHDK and CDR2 SYGVNS. CDR3 size: 14 residues. V was pared by 3 bases and J by 4 bases, with 3 bases of the junction left unmatched. The CDR3: CASSETGRNQPQHF. The DNA of the CDR3 is TGTGCCAGCAGTGAGACAGGGAGAAATCAGCCCCAGCATTTT.

This clonotype was recorded only once. The V gene is TRBV7-3, the J gene TRBJ1-2; 7 bases are a match to TRBD1. After removal of 2 bases from V and 8 bases from J, the junction contained 17 bases not matched to a gene. CDR1 and CDR2 (germline): SGHTA, FQGTGA. The CDR3 is made up of 17 amino acids. DNA of the CDR3: TGTGCCAGCAGCTTATACGGCGGGGCCCAGGGGGTGCAAGGCTACACCTTC. It is translated as CASSLYGGAQGVQGYTF.

In this sample, this clonotype turned up a few times. The CDR3 coding sequence is TGTGCCAGCAGTCACGGGACTAGCGGGAAGGGTGAGACCCAGTACTTC. Translation: CASSHGTSGKGETQYF. The chain employs TRBV12-3 or TRBV12-4 and TRBJ2-5, with 13 bases fitting TRBD2. V trimming: 5 bases; J trimming: 5 bases; junction bases outside the gene matches: 8. This CDR3 spans 16 amino acids.

This chain connects TRBV6-2 or TRBV6-3 to TRBJ2-1; 7 bases fit TRBD2. The germline V gene encodes CDR1 MNHEY and CDR2 SVGEGT. The CDR3 totals 15 residues. V lost 4 bases, J lost 6 bases, and 9 bases stayed unmatched. CDR3 amino acids: CASSLRLAPGNEQFF. The CDR3 bases are TGTGCCAGCAGTTTAAGACTAGCCCCGGGCAATGAGCAGTTCTTC.

This clonotype turned up a few times. This chain joins TRBV27 and TRBJ2-2, with D possibly TRBD1 on 6 matching bases. The CDR3 runs to 15 residues. Trimming stripped 5 bases from V and 1 base from J, with 11 bases between. Germline V gene lookup returns CDR1 MNHEY and CDR2 SMNVEV (reference sequence). As DNA, the CDR3 is TGTGCCAGCAGTACAGACAGGAGGAACACCGGGGAGCTGTTTTTT. Translated, it gives CASSTDRRNTGELFF.

The table lists this clonotype with many counts. The V and J genes are TRBV6-5 and TRBJ2-5; 7 nucleotides align to TRBD2. CDR1 MNHEY and CDR2 SVGAGI come from the germline V gene. The CDR3 runs to 15 residues. Trimming took 0 bases from V and 2 from J; bases not matched to a gene: 3. The CDR3 spells CASSYSGRGQETQYF. The CDR3 DNA reads TGTGCCAGCAGTTACTCTGGGCGGGGGCAAGAGACCCAGTACTTC.

The chain links TRBV7-2 to TRBJ1-1, with D unclear. The germline V and J ends were trimmed by 1 base and 7 bases, with 4 bases remaining between them. Germline V gene lookup returns CDR1 SGHTA and CDR2 FQGNSA. The CDR3 runs to 11 residues. CDR3 region: CASSLGYEAFF. The CDR3 DNA is TGTGCCAGCAGCTTAGGCTATGAAGCTTTCTTT.

The CDR3 DNA is TGTGCCAGCAGCGTAGCAGCGTACCAAGAGACCCAGTACTTC. This encodes CASSVAAYQETQYF. The J gene is TRBJ2-5, the V gene TRBV9; D remains ambiguous. Trimming took 0 bases from V and 0 from J, leaving 6 bases between them. The CDR3 length is 14 residues. Looked up from germline, CDR1 is SGDLS and CDR2 is YYNGEE. The full variable domain, in which reference TRBV9 and TRBJ2-5 provide the parts outside the CDR3, is DSGVTQTPKHLITATGQRVTLRCSPRSGDLSVYWYQQSLDQGLQFLIQYYNGEERAKGNILERFSAQQFPDLHSELNLSSLELGDSALYFCASSVAAYQETQYFGPGTRLLVL.

This clonotype was observed a few times. V and J are TRBV7-3 and TRBJ2-6, with a possible D match to TRBD1 (5 bases). CDR1 is SGHTA and CDR2 is FQGTGA in the germline V gene. The CDR3 loop spans 20 amino acids. The V gene lost 0 bases and the J gene lost 2 bases, with 20 bases spanning the gap. This chain's CDR3 is CASSLTASGSLGPGANVLTF. The CDR3 DNA reads as TGTGCCAGCAGCTTAACGGCCTCAGGGTCTTTAGGACCTGGGGCCAACGTCCTGACTTTC.

The chain has TRBV4-1 and TRBJ2-3, with D possibly matching TRBD2 (5 bases). V shed 0 bases and J shed 1 base, with 11 bases lying between them. The V gene's germline CDR1 is MGHRA and CDR2 YSYEKL. This CDR3 comprises 16 residues. The CDR3 DNA reads as TGCGCCAGCAGCCAAGACAGGACTCGTCGCACAGATACGCAGTATTTT. It is translated as CASSQDRTRRTDTQYF.

This clonotype was counted between two and nine times. The V gene is TRBV6-1, the J gene TRBJ1-1; D not resolved. V lost 2 bases and J 0 bases, leaving 4 bases between the germline ends. Germline values: CDR1 MNHNS, CDR2 SASEGT. The CDR3 runs 13 residues. The CDR3 spells CASSELLNTEAFF. For the CDR3, the DNA is TGTGCCAGCAGTGAACTGTTGAACACTGAAGCTTTCTTT.

Concerning this clonotype itself: This may arise from a read error, as a much more abundant clone is one base away. The V call is TRBV4-1, the J call TRBJ1-1; D is undetermined. From germline, CDR1 is MGHRA and CDR2 YSYEKL. This CDR3 is 14 amino acids long. Trimming cost V 0 bases and J 1 base, with 6 bases left between them. The CDR3 nucleotides are TGCGCCAGCAGCCAAGATTACGGGAACACTGAAGCTTTCTTT. It is translated as CASSQDYGNTEAFF.

This clonotype occurred many times. The chain employs TRBV5-1 and TRBJ1-1; D call uncertain. V dropped 3 bases and J dropped 0 bases, with 12 bases sitting between them. The CDR3 has 15 amino acids. In germline, CDR1 is SGHRS, CDR2 YFSETQ. CDR3 sequence (DNA): TGCGCCAGCAGCTCCTGGACGGATATGAACACTGAAGCTTTCTTT. The encoded protein is CASSSWTDMNTEAFF.

The chain employs TRBV13 and TRBJ1-2; the D gene is possibly TRBD1 (5 bases). The length of the CDR3 is 12 residues. Germline CDR1 reads PRHDT; CDR2 reads FYEKMQ (reference sequence). Trimming shortened V by 8 bases and J by 6 bases, and 13 bases separated the two germline ends. CDR3 residues: CASPEGLHGYTF. The CDR3 DNA follows: TGTGCCAGCCCCGAGGGACTTCATGGCTACACCTTC.

The V call is TRBV14, the J call TRBJ1-1; D is unresolved. The V end was cut by 1 base, the J end by 1 base, with 7 bases between. The CDR3 is 14 residues long. Germline CDR1 SGHDN, CDR2 FVKESK. The chain's CDR3 is CASSQGMANTEAFF. The CDR3 bases are TGTGCCAGCAGCCAAGGGATGGCGAACACTGAAGCTTTCTTT. Drawing the rest from reference TRBV14 and TRBJ1-1, the complete variable domain is EAGVTQFPSHSVIEKGQTVTLRCDPISGHDNLYWYRRVMGKEIKFLLHFVKESKQDESGMPNNRFLAERTGGTYSTLKVQPAELEDSGVYFCASSQGMANTEAFFGQGTRLTVV.

About this clonotype itself: A much larger clone sits a single nucleotide away, making a read error possible. The rearrangement joins TRBV6-2 or TRBV6-3 to TRBJ2-5; D remains unclear. CDR3 length: 12 residues. CDR1 is MNHEY and CDR2 is SVGEGT in the germline V gene. CDR3 sequence reads: CACSLTRETQYF. CDR3 sequence (DNA): TGTGCCTGCAGTTTGACGAGGGAGACCCAGTACTTC.

Points on this clonotype: One junction end does not reproduce the germline sequence, and a read error may be involved. The gene calls are TRBV28 and TRBJ1-4, with TRBD1 matching 9 bases. The CDR3 has 14 amino acids. Germline V gene sequence: CDR1 MDHEN, CDR2 SYDVKM. The CDR3 bases are TGTGCCAGCCTCCCGGGACAGGGAAAGGAAAGACTGTTTTTT. This encodes CASLPGQGKERLFF.

There are many counts of this clonotype. V usage is TRBV7-2 and J usage is TRBJ2-7, with TRBD1 identical over 9 bases. V lost 3 bases and J lost 3; bases outside the gene matches: 6. The CDR3 covers 15 residues. Germline-derived CDR1 and CDR2 are SGHTA and FQGNSA. The chain's CDR3 is CASSFDRGSHYEQYF. The CDR3 DNA reads as TGTGCCAGCAGCTTCGACAGGGGGTCCCACTACGAGCAGTACTTC.

On this clonotype itself: This may be a read error: a much more frequent sequence differs by one nucleotide. The chain joins TRBV10-3 to TRBJ1-1; 9 bases fit TRBD1. The CDR3 covers 14 residues. Germline values: CDR1 ENHRY, CDR2 SYGVKD. This CDR3 reads CTISGTGWNTEAFF. The CDR3 bases are TGTACCATCAGTGGGACAGGGTGGAACACTGAAGCTTTCTTT.

V gene TRBV30 combines with J gene TRBJ2-5; D is unresolved. The J call may be faulty, since TRBJ2-1 better matches the DNA end. The CDR3 is 14 residues long. Looked up from germline, CDR1 is GTSNPN and CDR2 is SVGIG (reference sequence). The DNA of the CDR3 is TGTGCCTGGAGTGTTCCCTACGGATTCACCGAGCAGTTCTTC. This translates into CAWSVPYGFTEQFF.

V is TRBV19 and J is TRBJ1-5; D not certain. The CDR3 is 14 amino acids. V lost 5 bases, J lost 5 bases, and 13 bases lay in between. CDR1 and CDR2 from the germline V gene are LNHDA and SQIVND (reference sequence). CDR3 residues: CASSGVTRDQPQHF. The CDR3 DNA follows: TGTGCCAGTAGTGGGGTGACTAGGGATCAGCCCCAGCATTTT.

At least ten counts were recorded for this clonotype. The chain has TRBV5-1 and TRBJ1-1, with 7 bases identical to TRBD1. The J segment lost 5 bases and the V segment lost 5 bases, leaving 18 bases of the junction unmatched. Germline CDR1 reads SGHRS; CDR2 reads YFSETQ. The CDR3 spans 17 residues. CDR3 in DNA: TGCGCCAGCAGGCCCTCTCCTCCACAGGGGAGTGGGACTGAAGCTTTCTTT. It specifies CASRPSPPQGSGTEAFF.

The chain combines TRBV20-1 with TRBJ2-4; TRBD1 matches at 8 bases. V dropped 3 bases and J dropped 6; count of bases not matched to a gene: 7. The CDR3 extends over 14 amino acids. Germline assignment: CDR1 DFQATT and CDR2 SNEGSKA (reference sequence). In nucleotides, the CDR3 is TGCAGTGCTAGGGGACAGGCCTTGGGAAACATTCAGTACTTC. Translating gives CSARGQALGNIQYF.

J is TRBJ2-2 and V is TRBV5-1, with D perhaps TRBD1 (6 bases). The CDR3 has 16 amino acids. The germline gives CDR1 SGHRS, CDR2 YFSETQ. V shed 0 bases and J shed 6 bases, with 15 bases lying between them. CDR3 region: CASSLAMLGAAGELFF. Written as DNA, the CDR3 is TGCGCCAGCAGCTTGGCGATGCTGGGGGCCGCCGGGGAGCTGTTTTTT.

J is TRBJ2-4 and V is TRBV6-9, with a tentative D call TRBD2 (5 bases). The CDR3 consists of 18 residues. V was clipped by 3 bases and J by 1 base, with 19 bases between them. CDR1 is MNHGY and CDR2 is SVAAGI in the germline V gene. The CDR3 DNA reads as TGTGCCAGCAGTTACGGGGTAGCGATGGAACCGGCCAAAAACATTCAGTACTTC. Amino acid sequence: CASSYGVAMEPAKNIQYF.

This clonotype occurred many times. The V call is TRBV12-3 or TRBV12-4, the J call TRBJ1-2; the D is unclear. V was cut by 2 bases and J by 4 bases, with 14 bases left in between. CDR3 size: 15 residues. This CDR3 is CASSLSEGVSYGYTF. The CDR3 nucleotides are TGTGCCAGCAGTTTATCAGAGGGAGTAAGCTATGGCTACACCTTC.